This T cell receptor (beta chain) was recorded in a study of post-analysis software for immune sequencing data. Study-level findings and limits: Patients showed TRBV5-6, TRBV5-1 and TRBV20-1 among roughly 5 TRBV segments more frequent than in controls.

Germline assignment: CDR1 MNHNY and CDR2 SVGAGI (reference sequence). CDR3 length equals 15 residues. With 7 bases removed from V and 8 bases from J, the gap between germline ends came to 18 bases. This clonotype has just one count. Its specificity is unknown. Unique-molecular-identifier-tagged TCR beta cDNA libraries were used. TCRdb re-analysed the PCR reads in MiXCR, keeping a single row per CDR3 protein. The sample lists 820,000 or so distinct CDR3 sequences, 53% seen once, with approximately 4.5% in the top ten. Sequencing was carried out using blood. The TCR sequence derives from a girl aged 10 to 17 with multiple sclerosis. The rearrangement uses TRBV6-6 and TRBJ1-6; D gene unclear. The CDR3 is CASTVRGNGDSPLHF. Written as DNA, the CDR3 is TGTGCCAGCACCGTACGTGGCAATGGGGATTCACCCCTCCACTTT.